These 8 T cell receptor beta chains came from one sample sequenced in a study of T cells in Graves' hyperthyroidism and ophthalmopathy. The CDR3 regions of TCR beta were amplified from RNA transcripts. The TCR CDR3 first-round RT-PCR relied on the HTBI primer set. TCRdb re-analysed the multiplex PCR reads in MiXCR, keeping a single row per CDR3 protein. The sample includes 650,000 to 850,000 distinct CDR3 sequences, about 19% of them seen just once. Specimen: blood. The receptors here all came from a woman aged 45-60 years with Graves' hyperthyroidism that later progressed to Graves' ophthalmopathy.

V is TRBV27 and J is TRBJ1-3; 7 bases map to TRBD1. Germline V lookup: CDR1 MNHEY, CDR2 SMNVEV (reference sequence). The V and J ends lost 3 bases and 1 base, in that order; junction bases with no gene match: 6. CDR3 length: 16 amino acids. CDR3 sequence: CASSFKGGASGNTIYF. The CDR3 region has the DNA TGTGCCAGCAGTTTTAAAGGGGGCGCTTCTGGAAACACCATATATTTT.

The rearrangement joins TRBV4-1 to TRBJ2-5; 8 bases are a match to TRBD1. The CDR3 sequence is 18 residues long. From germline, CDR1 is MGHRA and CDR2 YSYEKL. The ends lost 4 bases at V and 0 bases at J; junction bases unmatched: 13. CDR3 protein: CASSREGAGGGNQETQYF. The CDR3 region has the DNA TGCGCCAGCAGCCGAGAGGGGGCAGGGGGCGGGAACCAAGAGACCCAGTACTTC.

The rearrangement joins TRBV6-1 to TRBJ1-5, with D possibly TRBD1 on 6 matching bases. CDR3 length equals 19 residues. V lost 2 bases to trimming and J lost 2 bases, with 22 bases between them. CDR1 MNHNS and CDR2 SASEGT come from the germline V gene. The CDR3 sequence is CASSETHEGEYGGNQPQHF. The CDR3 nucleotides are TGTGCCAGCAGTGAAACCCATGAGGGGGAGTATGGGGGCAATCAGCCCCAGCATTTT.

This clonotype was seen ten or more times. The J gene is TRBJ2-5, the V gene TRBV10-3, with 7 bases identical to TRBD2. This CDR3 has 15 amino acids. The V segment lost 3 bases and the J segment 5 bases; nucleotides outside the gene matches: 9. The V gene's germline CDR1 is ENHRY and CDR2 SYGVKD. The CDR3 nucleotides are TGTGCCATCAGTGAAGGGAGCGGGGTCTGGGAGACCCAGTACTTC. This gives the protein CAISEGSGVWETQYF.

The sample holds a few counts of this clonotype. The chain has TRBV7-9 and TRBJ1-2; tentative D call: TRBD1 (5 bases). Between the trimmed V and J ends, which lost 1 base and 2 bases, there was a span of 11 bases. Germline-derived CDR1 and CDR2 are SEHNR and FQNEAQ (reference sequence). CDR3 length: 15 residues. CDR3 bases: TGTGCCAGCAGCTTAGTTCTAGGACACAACTATGGCTACACCTTC. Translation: CASSLVLGHNYGYTF.

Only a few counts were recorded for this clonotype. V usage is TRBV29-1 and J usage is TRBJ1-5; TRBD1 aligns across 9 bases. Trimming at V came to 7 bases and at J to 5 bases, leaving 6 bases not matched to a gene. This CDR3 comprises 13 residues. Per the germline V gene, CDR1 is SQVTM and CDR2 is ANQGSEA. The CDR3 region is CSARDRADQPQHF. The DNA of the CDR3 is TGCAGCGCTAGGGACAGGGCGGATCAGCCCCAGCATTTT.

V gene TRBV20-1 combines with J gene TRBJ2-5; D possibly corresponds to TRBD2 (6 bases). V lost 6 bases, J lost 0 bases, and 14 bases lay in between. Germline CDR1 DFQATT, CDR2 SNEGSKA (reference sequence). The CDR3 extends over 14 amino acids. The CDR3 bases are TGCAGTGCAACTACCCCGGGGGACCAAGAGACCCAGTACTTC. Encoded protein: CSATTPGDQETQYF.

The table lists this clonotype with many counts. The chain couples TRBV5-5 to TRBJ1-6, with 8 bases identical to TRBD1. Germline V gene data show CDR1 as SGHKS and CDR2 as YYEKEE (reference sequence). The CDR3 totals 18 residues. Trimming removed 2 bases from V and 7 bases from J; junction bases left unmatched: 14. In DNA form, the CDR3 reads TGTGCCAGCAGCTTCAGGAACGCCGGGACAGGCGTGAATTCACCCCTCCACTTT. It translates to CASSFRNAGTGVNSPLHF.